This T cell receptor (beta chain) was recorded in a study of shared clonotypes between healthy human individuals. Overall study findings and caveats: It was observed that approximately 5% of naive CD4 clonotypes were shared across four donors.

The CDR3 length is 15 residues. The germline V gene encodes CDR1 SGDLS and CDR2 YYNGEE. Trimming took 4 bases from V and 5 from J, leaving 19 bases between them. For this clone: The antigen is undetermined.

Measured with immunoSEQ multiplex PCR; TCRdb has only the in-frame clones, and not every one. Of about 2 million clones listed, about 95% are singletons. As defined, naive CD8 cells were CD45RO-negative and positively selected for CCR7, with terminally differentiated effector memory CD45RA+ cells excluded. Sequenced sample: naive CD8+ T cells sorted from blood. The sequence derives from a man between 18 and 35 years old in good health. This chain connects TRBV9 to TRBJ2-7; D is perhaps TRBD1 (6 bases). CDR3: CASSLGEMAGDEQYF. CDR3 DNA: TGTGCCAGCAGCCTTGGAGAAATGGCAGGGGACGAGCAGTACTTC.